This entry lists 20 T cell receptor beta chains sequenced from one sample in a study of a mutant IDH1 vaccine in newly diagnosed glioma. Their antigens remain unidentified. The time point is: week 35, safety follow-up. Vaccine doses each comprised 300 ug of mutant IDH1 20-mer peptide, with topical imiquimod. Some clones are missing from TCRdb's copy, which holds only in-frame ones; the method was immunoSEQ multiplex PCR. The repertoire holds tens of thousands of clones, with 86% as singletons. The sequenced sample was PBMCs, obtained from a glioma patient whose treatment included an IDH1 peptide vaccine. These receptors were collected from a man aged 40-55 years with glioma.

CDR3 nucleotide sequence: TGTGCCAGCAGTTACGCGAGGGGACGGGTCACTGAAGCTTTCTTT. It codes for CASSYARGRVTEAFF. The rearrangement uses TRBV6-6 and TRBJ1-1; D may be TRBD1 (5 bases). In germline, CDR1 is MNHNY, CDR2 SVGAGI (reference sequence). The CDR3 covers 15 residues. V was clipped by 2 bases and J by 4 bases, with 14 bases between them.

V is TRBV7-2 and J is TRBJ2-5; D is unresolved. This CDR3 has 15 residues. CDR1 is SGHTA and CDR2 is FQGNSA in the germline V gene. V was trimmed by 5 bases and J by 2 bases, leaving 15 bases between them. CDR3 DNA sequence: TGTGCCAGCAGCCCGCAGGTGAGGCCACAAGAGACCCAGTACTTC. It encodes CASSPQVRPQETQYF.

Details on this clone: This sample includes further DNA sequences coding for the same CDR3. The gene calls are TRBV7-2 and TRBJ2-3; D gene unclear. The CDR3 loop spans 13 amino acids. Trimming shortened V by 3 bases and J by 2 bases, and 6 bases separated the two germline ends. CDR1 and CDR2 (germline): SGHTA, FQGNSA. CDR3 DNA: TGTGCCAGCAGCTTCACCTTCACAGATACGCAGTATTTT. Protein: CASSFTFTDTQYF.

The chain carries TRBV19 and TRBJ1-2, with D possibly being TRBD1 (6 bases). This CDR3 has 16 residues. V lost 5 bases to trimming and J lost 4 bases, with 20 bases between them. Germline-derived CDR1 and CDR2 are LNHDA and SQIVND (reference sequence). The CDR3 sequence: CASSPLTGPDSYGYTF. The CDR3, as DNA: TGTGCCAGTAGTCCTCTAACAGGGCCCGACTCCTATGGCTACACCTTC.

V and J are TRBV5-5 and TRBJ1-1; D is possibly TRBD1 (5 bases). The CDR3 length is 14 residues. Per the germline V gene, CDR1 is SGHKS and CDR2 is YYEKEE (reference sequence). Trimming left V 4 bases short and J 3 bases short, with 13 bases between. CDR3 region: CASSARTPDTEAFF. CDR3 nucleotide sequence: TGTGCCAGCAGCGCCAGGACACCCGACACTGAAGCTTTCTTT. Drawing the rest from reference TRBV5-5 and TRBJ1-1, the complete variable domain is DAGVTQSPTHLIKTRGQQVTLRCSPISGHKSVSWYQQVLGQGPQFIFQYYEKEERGRGNFPDRFSARQFPNYSSELNVNALLLGDSALYLCASSARTPDTEAFFGQGTRLTVV.

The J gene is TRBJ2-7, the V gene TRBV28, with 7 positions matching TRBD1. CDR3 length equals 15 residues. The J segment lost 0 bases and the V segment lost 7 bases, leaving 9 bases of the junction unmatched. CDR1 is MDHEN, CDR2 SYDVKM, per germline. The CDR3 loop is CASKLPGQFSYEQYF. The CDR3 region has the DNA TGTGCCAGCAAGTTACCGGGACAGTTCTCCTACGAGCAGTACTTC.

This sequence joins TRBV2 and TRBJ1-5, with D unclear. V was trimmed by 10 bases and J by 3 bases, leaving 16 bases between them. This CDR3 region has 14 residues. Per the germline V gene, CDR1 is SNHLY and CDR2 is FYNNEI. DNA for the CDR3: TGTGCCACCCCGAGTGGGCTCGACAATCAGCCCCAGCATTTT. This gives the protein CATPSGLDNQPQHF.

The CDR3 reads CASSHRGSQETQYF. CDR3 coding DNA: TGTGCCAGTAGCCACAGGGGCTCTCAGGAGACCCAGTACTTC. This sequence joins TRBV19 and TRBJ2-5; 7 bases map to TRBD1. The CDR3 length is 14 residues. V dropped 6 bases and J dropped 5; count of bases not matched to a gene: 9. The germline CDR1 and CDR2 sequences are LNHDA and SQIVND (reference sequence).

The CDR3 protein is CASSLKWAVYSNQPQHF. The CDR3 region has the DNA TGTGCCAGCAGCCTAAAGTGGGCGGTTTATAGCAATCAGCCCCAGCATTTT. The J gene is TRBJ1-5, the V gene TRBV27; D gene uncertain. Trimming cost V 6 bases and J 0 bases, with 18 bases left between them. This CDR3 is 17 amino acids long. Germline loops: CDR1 MNHEY, CDR2 SMNVEV (reference sequence).

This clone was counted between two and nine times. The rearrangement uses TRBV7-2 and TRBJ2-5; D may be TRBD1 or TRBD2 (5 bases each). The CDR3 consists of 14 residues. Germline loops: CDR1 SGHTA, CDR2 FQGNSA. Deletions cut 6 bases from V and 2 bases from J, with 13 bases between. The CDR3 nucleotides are TGTGCCAGCAGTTTTCAGGGAGTACAAGAGACCCAGTACTTC. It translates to CASSFQGVQETQYF.

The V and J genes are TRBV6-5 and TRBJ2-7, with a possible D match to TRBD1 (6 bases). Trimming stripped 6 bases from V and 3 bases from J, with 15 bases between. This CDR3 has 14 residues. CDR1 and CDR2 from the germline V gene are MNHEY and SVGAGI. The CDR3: CASSSTIGGYEQYF. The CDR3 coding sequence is TGTGCCAGCAGCTCTACGATAGGGGGCTACGAGCAGTACTTC.

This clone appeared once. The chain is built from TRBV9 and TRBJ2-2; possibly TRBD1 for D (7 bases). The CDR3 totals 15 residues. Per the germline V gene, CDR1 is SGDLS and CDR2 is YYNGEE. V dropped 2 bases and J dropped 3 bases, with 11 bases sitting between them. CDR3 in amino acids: CASSVQGGYTGELFF. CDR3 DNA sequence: TGTGCCAGCAGCGTCCAGGGGGGATACACCGGGGAGCTGTTTTTT.

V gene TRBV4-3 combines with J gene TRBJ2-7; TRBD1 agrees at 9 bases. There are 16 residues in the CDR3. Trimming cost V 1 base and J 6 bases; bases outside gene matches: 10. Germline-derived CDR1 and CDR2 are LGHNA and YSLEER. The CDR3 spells CASSQGTPGTGSEQYF. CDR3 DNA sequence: TGCGCCAGCAGCCAAGGGACCCCCGGGACAGGGAGCGAGCAGTACTTC.

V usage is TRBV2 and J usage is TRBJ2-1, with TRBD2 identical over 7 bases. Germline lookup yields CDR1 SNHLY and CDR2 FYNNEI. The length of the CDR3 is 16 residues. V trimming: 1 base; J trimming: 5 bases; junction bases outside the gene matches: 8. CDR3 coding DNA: TGTGCCAGCAGTGAAGGGCGTCTAGCGGAAGACAATGAGCAGTTCTTC. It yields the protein CASSEGRLAEDNEQFF.

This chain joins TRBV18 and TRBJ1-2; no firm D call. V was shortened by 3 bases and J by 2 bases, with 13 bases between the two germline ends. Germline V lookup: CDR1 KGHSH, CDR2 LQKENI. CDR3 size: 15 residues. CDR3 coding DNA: TGTGCCAGCTCACCGGGAGGAATACAAAACTATGGCTACACCTTC. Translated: CASSPGGIQNYGYTF.

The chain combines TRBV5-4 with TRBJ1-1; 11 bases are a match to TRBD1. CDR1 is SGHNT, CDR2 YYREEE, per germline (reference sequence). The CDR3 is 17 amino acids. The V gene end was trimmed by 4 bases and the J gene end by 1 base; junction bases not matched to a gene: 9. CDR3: CASSPDRGRHGNTEAFF. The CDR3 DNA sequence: TGTGCCAGCAGCCCGGACAGGGGGCGACACGGGAACACTGAAGCTTTCTTT.

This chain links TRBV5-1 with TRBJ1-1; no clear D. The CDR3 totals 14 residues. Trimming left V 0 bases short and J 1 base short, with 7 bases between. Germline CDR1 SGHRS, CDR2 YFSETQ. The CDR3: CASSLAYTNTEAFF. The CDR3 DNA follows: TGCGCCAGCAGCTTGGCATACACGAACACTGAAGCTTTCTTT.

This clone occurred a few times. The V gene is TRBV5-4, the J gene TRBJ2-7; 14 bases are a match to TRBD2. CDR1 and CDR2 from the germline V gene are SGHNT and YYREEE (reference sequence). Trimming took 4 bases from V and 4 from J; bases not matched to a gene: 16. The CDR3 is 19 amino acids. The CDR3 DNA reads TGTGCCAGCAGCCGGACAGGGGGACTAGCGGGAGATGGGAAATACGAGCAGTACTTC. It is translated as CASSRTGGLAGDGKYEQYF.

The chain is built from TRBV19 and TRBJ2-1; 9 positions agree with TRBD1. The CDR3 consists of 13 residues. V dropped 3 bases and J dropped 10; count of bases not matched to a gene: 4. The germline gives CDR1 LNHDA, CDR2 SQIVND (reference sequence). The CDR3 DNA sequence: TGTGCCAGTAGTATCACAGGGGGCCGGGAGCAGTTCTTC. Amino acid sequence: CASSITGGREQFF.

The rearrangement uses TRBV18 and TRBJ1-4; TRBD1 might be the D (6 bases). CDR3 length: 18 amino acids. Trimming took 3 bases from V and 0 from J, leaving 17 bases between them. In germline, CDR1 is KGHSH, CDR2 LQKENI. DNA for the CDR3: TGTGCCAGCTCACCGATCCAGGGGATCGGTTCAACTAATGAAAAACTGTTTTTT. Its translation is CASSPIQGIGSTNEKLFF. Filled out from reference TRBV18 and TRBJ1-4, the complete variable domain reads NAGVMQNPRHLVRRRGQEARLRCSPMKGHSHVYWYRQLPEEGLKFMVYLQKENIIDESGMPKERFSAEFPKEGPSILRIQQVVRGDSAAYFCASSPIQGIGSTNEKLFFGSGTQLSVL.